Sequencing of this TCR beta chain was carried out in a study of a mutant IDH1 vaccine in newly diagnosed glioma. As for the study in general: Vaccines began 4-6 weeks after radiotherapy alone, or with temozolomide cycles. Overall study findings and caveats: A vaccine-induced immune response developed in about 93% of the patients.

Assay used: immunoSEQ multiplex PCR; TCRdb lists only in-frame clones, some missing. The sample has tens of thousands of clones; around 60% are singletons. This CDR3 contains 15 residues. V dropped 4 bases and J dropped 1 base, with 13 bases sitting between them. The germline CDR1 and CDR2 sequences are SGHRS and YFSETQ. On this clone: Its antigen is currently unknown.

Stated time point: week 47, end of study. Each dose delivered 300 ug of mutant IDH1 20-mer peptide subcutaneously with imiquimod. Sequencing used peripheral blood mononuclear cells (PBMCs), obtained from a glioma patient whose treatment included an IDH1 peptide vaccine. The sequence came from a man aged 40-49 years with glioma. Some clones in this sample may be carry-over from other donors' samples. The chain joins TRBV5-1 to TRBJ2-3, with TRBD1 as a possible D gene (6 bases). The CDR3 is CASSPTGSGTDTQYF. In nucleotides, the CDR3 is TGCGCCAGCAGCCCTACAGGGTCGGGCACAGATACGCAGTATTTT.